This TCR beta chain was recorded in a study of T-cell memory formation after mild COVID-19. Study in general: Largely donor-specific sequence clusters came from two donors. Study-level findings and limits: Whether second-wave clones peaking at day 37 were SARS-CoV-2 specific went unconfirmed. Mainly in CM and EM were contracting CD4+ clones; CD8+ were in EMRA. Within pre-infection memory, some responding clones were found, suggesting cross-reactive memory joined.

In this sample, this clonotype turned up a few times. Its target is unknown. The ends were cut back, 5 bases at V and 10 bases at J, with 17 bases in the middle. The CDR3 is made up of 13 amino acids. The V gene's germline CDR1 is MDHEN and CDR2 SYDVKM. TCRdb recomputed calls from the 5' RACE reads with MiXCR, one row per CDR3 protein. The sample holds 470,000 or so distinct CDR3 sequences, about 20% seen once. The specimen was PBMCs or a T cell subset sorted from them (not recorded which). This chain connects TRBV28 to TRBJ1-2; possible D gene TRBD1, 6 bases. The receptor comes from a man younger than 30 who had mild COVID-19 (a few samples of this study predate the infection). Cell type and time point are not known. The CDR3 region has the DNA TGTGCCAGCAGTCCGCTATCCAGGGGATTCTACACCTTC. Encoded protein: CASSPLSRGFYTF.